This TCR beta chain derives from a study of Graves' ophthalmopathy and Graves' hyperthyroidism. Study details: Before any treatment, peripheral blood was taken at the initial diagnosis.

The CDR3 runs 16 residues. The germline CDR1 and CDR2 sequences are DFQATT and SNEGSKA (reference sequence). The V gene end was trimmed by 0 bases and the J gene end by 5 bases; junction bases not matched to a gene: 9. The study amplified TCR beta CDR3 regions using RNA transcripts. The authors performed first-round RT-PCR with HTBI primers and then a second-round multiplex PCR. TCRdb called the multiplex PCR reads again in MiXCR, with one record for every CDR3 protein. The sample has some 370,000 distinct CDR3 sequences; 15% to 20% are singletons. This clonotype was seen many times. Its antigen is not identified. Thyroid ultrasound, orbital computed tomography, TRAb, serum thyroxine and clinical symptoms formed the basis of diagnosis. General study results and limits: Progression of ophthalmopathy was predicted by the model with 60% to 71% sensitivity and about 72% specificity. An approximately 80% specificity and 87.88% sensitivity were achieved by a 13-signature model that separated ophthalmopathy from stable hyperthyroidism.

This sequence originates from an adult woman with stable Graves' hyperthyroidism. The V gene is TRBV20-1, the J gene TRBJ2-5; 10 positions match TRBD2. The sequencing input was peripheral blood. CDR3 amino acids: CSARERVLAGLETQYF. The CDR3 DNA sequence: TGCAGTGCTAGAGAGCGGGTACTAGCGGGGTTGGAGACCCAGTACTTC.